This TCR beta chain originates from a study of blood T cell repertoires in COVID-19. Study overall: Samples came from the United States, Italy and Spain, spanning acute and convalescent COVID-19. The analysed material was cDNA or gDNA that came from T cells, B-cell-depleted T cells, or PBMCs.

Trimming shortened V by 3 bases and J by 5 bases, and 19 bases separated the two germline ends. Germline V gene data show CDR1 as SGHTA and CDR2 as FQGNSA. This CDR3 has 16 amino acids. Cohort placement rested on clinical history that participants reported themselves. Assay: immunoSEQ multiplex PCR; the TCRdb copy retains only in-frame clones and omits some. This sample has about 210,000 clones, with 81% found just once. Material: PBMCs or T cells enriched from blood (not recorded which). This TCR was sampled from a woman between 45 and 65 years old with acute COVID-19. The rearrangement joins TRBV7-2 to TRBJ2-5; a weak D match, TRBD2 (5 bases). The CDR3, as DNA: TGTGCCAGCAGCTTCTTCGGAACTAGTGAGAAGGAGACCCAGTACTTC. It is translated as CASSFFGTSEKETQYF.